Detailed here is one T cell receptor beta chain. The antigen remains undetermined. This entry belongs to a study of vaccination and CD4 T cells after COVID-19. Treatment reported: approximately nine-day PBMC culture with coronavirus spike peptide pools or control peptides (ViraFEST assay). An Oncomine TCR Beta short-read assay was used to sequence the DNA from cultured CD4+ T cells. Each CDR3 protein gets one entry after TCRdb re-called the PCR reads with MiXCR. The profile shows about 14,000 distinct CDR3 sequences, 50% to 65% of them singletons. Study-wide results and limits: A median approximately 86% of convalescent patients' SARS-CoV-2-reactive clones emerged only after vaccination.

The origin of this receptor is a human donor who had recovered from COVID-19. The specimen comprised CD4+ T cells from blood, cultured in vitro, sampled before SARS-CoV-2 vaccination.

CDR3 loop: CASSTQGQGGTEAFF. DNA of the CDR3: TGTGCCAGCAGCACGCAGGGACAGGGAGGCACTGAAGCTTTCTTT. The gene calls are TRBV7-2 and TRBJ1-1; 9 nucleotides align to TRBD1. The germline V gene encodes CDR1 SGHTA and CDR2 FQGNSA. J was trimmed by 4 bases and V by 5 bases; bases with no gene match: 8. The CDR3 loop spans 15 amino acids. Supplemented by reference TRBV7-2 and TRBJ1-1, the full variable domain reads GAGVSQSPSNKVTEKGKDVELRCDPISGHTALYWYRQSLGQGLEFLIYFQGNSAPDKSGLPSDRFSAERTGGSVSTLTIQRTQQEDSAVYLCASSTQGQGGTEAFFGQGTRLTVV.